This T cell receptor beta chain emerged from a study of blood T cell repertoires in COVID-19. There are 14 residues in the CDR3. The V gene end was trimmed by 5 bases and the J gene end by 5 bases; junction bases not matched to a gene: 7. Germline V gene data show CDR1 as SGHRS and CDR2 as YFSETQ. Original processing methods: Reference gene primer amplification in the assay estimated nucleated cell counts. The method was immunoSEQ multiplex PCR; TCRdb's version includes in-frame clones alone and lacks a portion of them. V and J calls plus clone size are reproduced from that table; the DNA served to infer D and trimming. The data show over 200,000 clones, around 84% seen once.

The TCR was taken from a man older than 75 with acute or convalescent COVID-19. The source material was peripheral blood. The rearrangement uses TRBV5-1 and TRBJ1-1, with 9 bases fitting TRBD1. The CDR3 region is CASRQGTGPTEAFF. The CDR3, as DNA: TGCGCCAGCAGGCAGGGGACAGGGCCTACTGAAGCTTTCTTT.